Listed here is a single T cell receptor beta chain. Its antigen remains unknown. The sample is drawn from a study of T cell responses to AZD1222 COVID-19 vaccine. The CDR3 runs 15 residues. Germline-derived CDR1 and CDR2 are LGHNA and YNFKEQ. V dropped 0 bases and J dropped 4; count of bases not matched to a gene: 4. TCRdb keeps only in-frame clones here, not all; method: immunoSEQ multiplex PCR. The top ten hold approximately 1.3% of the sample, which has fewer than 85,000 clones, about four fifths seen once. Overall study findings and caveats: Most donors were white British, females outnumbered males, and clonal diversity was possibly underestimated. Within unmutated variant regions lay the reported targets of nearly half of spike-specific TCRs.

The clonotype comes from an adult who received the AZD1222 COVID-19 vaccine. The chain couples TRBV4-2 to TRBJ2-7; 9 nucleotides match TRBD2. Sequenced material: peripheral blood, taken 28 days after the second AZD1222 dose. The CDR3 coding sequence is TGTGCCAGCAGCCAAGAGCGGACTAGCGCATACGAGCAGTACTTC. Translating gives CASSQERTSAYEQYF.